A single sample gave rise to the 19 T cell receptor beta chains below, sequenced in a study of T cells in Graves' hyperthyroidism and ophthalmopathy. RNA transcripts gave rise to amplified TCR beta CDR3 regions. First-round RT-PCR with HTBI primers amplified the TCR CDR3 region. MiXCR, applied by TCRdb to the multiplex PCR reads, yields one record per CDR3 protein. In the table there are over 500,000 distinct CDR3 sequences, 14% of which are singletons. The sequencing input was blood. The receptors come from a woman between 40 and 50 years old with Graves' hyperthyroidism.

The genes are TRBV12-3 or TRBV12-4 and TRBJ1-5, with unresolved D. The CDR3 spans 14 residues. Trimming shortened V by 1 base and J by 5 bases, and 9 bases separated the two germline ends. The CDR3 DNA is TGTGCCAGCAGTTTAGTCGGGAGTCATCAGCCCCAGCATTTT. Residues: CASSLVGSHQPQHF.

Many counts were recorded for this clonotype. V and J are TRBV2 and TRBJ2-3; no clear D gene. This CDR3 comprises 16 residues. Germline CDR1 SNHLY, CDR2 FYNNEI. Between the trimmed V and J ends, which lost 1 base and 2 bases, there was a span of 13 bases. DNA of the CDR3: TGTGCCAGCAGTGAAGTAGACTGGAAACTCACAGATACGCAGTATTTT. This encodes CASSEVDWKLTDTQYF.

This clonotype was counted between two and nine times. The genes are TRBV9 and TRBJ2-1; 8 positions agree with TRBD2. The CDR3 is made up of 15 amino acids. J was trimmed by 3 bases and V by 0 bases; bases with no gene match: 2. Per the germline V gene, CDR1 is SGDLS and CDR2 is YYNGEE. CDR3 region: CASSVAGGGYNEQFF. CDR3 nucleotide sequence: TGTGCCAGCAGCGTAGCGGGGGGGGGCTACAATGAGCAGTTCTTC.

This clonotype was found a few times. The chain recombines TRBV7-2 with TRBJ2-7; TRBD2 matches at 8 bases. This CDR3 is built from 15 residues. Germline V gene lookup returns CDR1 SGHTA and CDR2 FQGNSA. V was clipped by 5 bases and J by 0 bases; unmatched bases: 6. The CDR3 DNA reads TGTGCCAGCAGCCCGATAGCGGGGACCTCCTACGAGCAGTACTTC. This translates into CASSPIAGTSYEQYF.

The chain recombines TRBV29-1 with TRBJ1-5; possible D gene TRBD1, 5 bases. This CDR3 spans 13 amino acids. Germline V gene sequence: CDR1 SQVTM, CDR2 ANQGSEA. V lost 2 bases, J lost 4 bases, and 9 bases lay in between. The DNA of the CDR3 is TGCAGCGTTGAAAAGGGGCCTAATCAGCCCCAGCATTTT. It specifies CSVEKGPNQPQHF.

This clonotype appeared a few times. The chain uses TRBV3-1 and TRBJ2-7; TRBD2 agrees at 11 bases. J gave up 6 bases and V 4 bases, and 14 bases lay outside the gene matches. CDR3 length: 17 residues. Looked up from germline, CDR1 is LGHDT and CDR2 is YNNKEL (reference sequence). CDR3 sequence reads: CASSLGTSGLLGGEQYF. Written as DNA, the CDR3 is TGTGCCAGCAGCCTCGGGACTAGCGGACTCTTGGGTGGCGAGCAGTACTTC.

The table lists this clonotype with many counts. The V gene is TRBV28, the J gene TRBJ1-1; no reliable D call. V lost 6 bases and J lost 4, with 9 bases in between. This CDR3 contains 12 residues. Germline assignment: CDR1 MDHEN and CDR2 SYDVKM. CDR3: CASSLESTEAFF. CDR3 bases: TGTGCCAGCAGCCTCGAGAGCACTGAAGCTTTCTTT.

This clonotype was detected a few times. The CDR3 here is CASSLKVGFFGTGSGNTIYF. DNA for the CDR3: TGTGCCAGCAGCTTGAAAGTGGGGTTCTTCGGGACAGGGTCTGGAAACACCATATATTTT. V is TRBV5-6 and J is TRBJ1-3; the match to TRBD1 covers 9 bases. V trimming: 1 base; J trimming: 1 base; junction bases outside the gene matches: 15. The CDR3 contains 20 residues. Germline V lookup: CDR1 SGHDT, CDR2 YYEEEE. The full variable domain, in which reference TRBV5-6 and TRBJ1-3 provide the parts outside the CDR3, is DAGVTQSPTHLIKTRGQQVTLRCSPKSGHDTVSWYQQALGQGPQFIFQYYEEEERQRGNFPDRFSGHQFPNYSSELNVNALLLGDSALYLCASSLKVGFFGTGSGNTIYFGEGSWLTVV.

This clonotype was seen repeatedly, ten times or more. V and J are TRBV28 and TRBJ2-7; 8 nucleotides align to TRBD2. The CDR3 length is 17 residues. Germline CDR1 and CDR2: MDHEN and SYDVKM. Losses at the gene ends were 3 bases for V and 3 bases for J; bases not matched to a gene: 13. CDR3 sequence: CASSLNGGLAGLYEQYF. The CDR3 DNA follows: TGTGCCAGCAGTTTGAATGGAGGGCTAGCGGGTCTCTACGAGCAGTACTTC.

The chain combines TRBV6-5 with TRBJ2-7, with 8 bases fitting TRBD2. The V gene's germline CDR1 is MNHEY and CDR2 SVGAGI. J lost 5 bases, V lost 4 bases, and 7 bases had no gene match. The CDR3 is 14 residues long. CDR3 bases: TGTGCCAGCAGTTCCTCGGGGGGGTATGACGAGCAGTACTTC. Translating it yields CASSSSGGYDEQYF.

This clonotype was observed many times. This chain joins TRBV9 and TRBJ2-7; D may match TRBD1 or TRBD2 (5 bases each). V was shortened by 4 bases and J by 3 bases, with 20 bases between the two germline ends. The CDR3 is 16 amino acids. Germline CDR1 SGDLS, CDR2 YYNGEE. In DNA form, the CDR3 reads TGTGCCAGCAGCACCCAGAGGGTAGGGGACCTCTACGAGCAGTACTTC. It is translated as CASSTQRVGDLYEQYF. The full variable domain, rest sourced from reference TRBV9 and TRBJ2-7, is DSGVTQTPKHLITATGQRVTLRCSPRSGDLSVYWYQQSLDQGLQFLIQYYNGEERAKGNILERFSAQQFPDLHSELNLSSLELGDSALYFCASSTQRVGDLYEQYFGPGTRLTVT.

There are many counts of this clonotype. The chain couples TRBV28 to TRBJ2-7; D gene ambiguous. Trimming removed 5 bases from V and 4 bases from J, with 18 bases in between. The germline CDR1 and CDR2 sequences are MDHEN and SYDVKM. This CDR3 spans 15 amino acids. CDR3 sequence: CASSPRDRTTYEQYF. The CDR3, as DNA: TGTGCCAGCAGTCCAAGGGATCGCACAACTTACGAGCAGTACTTC.

The count of this clonotype is one. It may be a read error: a sequence one base away is much more abundant. The chain couples TRBV6-5 to TRBJ1-2; perhaps TRBD1 as D (5 bases). CDR1 MNHEY and CDR2 SVGAGI come from the germline V gene. The CDR3 covers 14 residues. The CDR3 here is CASSYDRINCGYTF. The CDR3 nucleotides read TGTGCCAGCAGTTATGACAGAATTAACTGTGGCTACACCTTC.

The chain is built from TRBV28 and TRBJ1-5; no definite D call. In germline, CDR1 is MDHEN, CDR2 SYDVKM. This CDR3 has 15 amino acids. The V end was cut by 8 bases, the J end by 0 bases, with 14 bases between. The CDR3 coding sequence is TGTGCCAGCTTCCTTAATAACTATAGCAATCAGCCCCAGCATTTT. It translates to CASFLNNYSNQPQHF. The full variable domain, its missing parts supplied by reference TRBV28 and TRBJ1-5, is DVKVTQSSRYLVKRTGEKVFLECVQDMDHENMFWYRQDPGLGLRLIYFSYDVKMKEKGDIPEGYSVSREKKERFSLILESASTNQTSMYLCASFLNNYSNQPQHFGDGTRLSIL.

This clonotype has ten or more counts. The chain links TRBV2 to TRBJ2-2, with TRBD1 identical over 9 bases. The CDR3 spans 16 residues. CDR1 and CDR2 (germline): SNHLY, FYNNEI. Trimming cost V 1 base and J 2 bases; bases outside gene matches: 2. The CDR3 protein is CASSEGTGVNTGELFF. The CDR3 DNA reads TGTGCCAGCAGTGAAGGGACAGGGGTAAACACCGGGGAGCTGTTTTTT.

This clonotype was recorded at least ten times. J is TRBJ2-5 and V is TRBV28, with D possibly matching TRBD1 (8 bases). The V end was cut by 6 bases, the J end by 5 bases, with 22 bases between. The CDR3 runs 16 residues. Germline V gives CDR1 MDHEN, CDR2 SYDVKM. The CDR3 is CASSYLRGQGGETQYF. CDR3 bases: TGTGCCAGCAGCTACCTAAGAGGACAGGGAGGGGAGACCCAGTACTTC.

This clonotype occurred once. The rearrangement uses TRBV20-1 and TRBJ1-1; TRBD1 agrees at 8 bases. The germline V gene has CDR1 DFQATT and CDR2 SNEGSKA (reference sequence). V shed 7 bases, J shed 6 bases, and the junction held 7 bases outside the gene matches. The CDR3 loop spans 12 amino acids. The CDR3 loop is CSGLDRVPEAFF. The CDR3 region has the DNA TGCAGTGGTCTGGACAGGGTTCCTGAAGCTTTCTTT.

This clonotype appeared a few times. The V gene is TRBV19, the J gene TRBJ1-5; 8 positions agree with TRBD1. The CDR3 sequence is 19 residues long. Germline V lookup: CDR1 LNHDA, CDR2 SQIVND (reference sequence). Unmatched junction bases numbered 15, after V lost 4 bases and J lost 1 base. The DNA for the CDR3 is TGTGCCAGTAGTACCCCACCGGCAGGGGGCATAGGGAGCAATCAGCCCCAGCATTTT. Translated, it gives CASSTPPAGGIGSNQPQHF.

This clonotype was seen at least ten times. V usage is TRBV5-4 and J usage is TRBJ2-5, with D possibly TRBD1 on 5 matching bases. The ends were cut back, 3 bases at V and 3 bases at J, with 15 bases in the middle. Germline V lookup: CDR1 SGHNT, CDR2 YYREEE (reference sequence). This CDR3 comprises 15 residues. The CDR3 sequence: CASSSRLAGKETQYF. DNA of the CDR3: TGTGCCAGCAGCTCCCGATTAGCAGGGAAAGAGACCCAGTACTTC.